One sample yielded the 23 T cell receptor beta chains listed below, sequenced in a study of T cells in Graves' hyperthyroidism and ophthalmopathy (dated by TCRdb to about 2019). The library was made by multiplex PCR. Sequencing was performed on an Illumina HiSeq 2000. TCR beta CDR3 regions were amplified from RNA transcripts. A first-round RT-PCR of the TCR CDR3 used the HTBI primer set with the Qiagen OneStep RT-PCR kit. TCRdb reran the public reads through fastp at Q25 and MiXCR, keeping productive beta chains. Each CDR3 protein gets just one entry, which takes the most common genes and DNA from the rows behind it. Recorded for this sample are more than 300,000 distinct CDR3 sequences; around 13% of them occurred a single time. The top ten hold 11% of the sample. Sequencing was performed on blood. Receptors were obtained from a woman aged 60-75 years with Graves' hyperthyroidism.

This clonotype has a count of ten or more. The chain is built from TRBV12-3 or TRBV12-4 and TRBJ2-2; D is uncertain. The CDR3 loop spans 13 amino acids. The V end lost 3 bases, the J end lost 6 bases, and 8 bases lay between the germline ends. The CDR3 DNA sequence: TGTGCCAGCAGTTTTTTGGGTTCCGGGGAGCTGTTTTTT. This gives the protein CASSFLGSGELFF.

This clonotype was observed at least ten times. The V call is TRBV10-3, the J call TRBJ2-7, with D tentatively TRBD1 or TRBD2 (5 bases each). Trimming shortened V by 3 bases and J by 2 bases, and 17 bases separated the two germline ends. Germline V gene data show CDR1 as ENHRY and CDR2 as SYGVKD. The CDR3 sequence is 16 residues long. The CDR3: CAISDPTGTDPYEQYF. In DNA, the CDR3 is TGTGCCATCAGTGACCCAACCGGGACCGACCCCTACGAGCAGTACTTC.

Ten or more counts support this clonotype. This sequence joins TRBV2 and TRBJ2-1; TRBD2 aligns across 9 bases. The length of the CDR3 is 13 residues. Germline CDR1 and CDR2: SNHLY and FYNNEI. With 6 bases clipped from V and 8 bases from J, the junction kept 5 bases outside the gene matches. In nucleotides, the CDR3 is TGTGCCAGCAGGGCTAGCGGGATGGATGAGCAGTTCTTC. This gives the protein CASRASGMDEQFF.

This clonotype was seen repeatedly, ten times or more. This chain links TRBV3-1 with TRBJ1-1; D might be TRBD1 (5 bases). This CDR3 comprises 14 residues. The V and J ends lost 1 base and 1 base respectively, with 7 bases between them. From germline, CDR1 is LGHDT and CDR2 YNNKEL (reference sequence). For the CDR3, the DNA is TGTGCCAGCAGCCAAGGGACAACGAACACTGAAGCTTTCTTT. Its translation: CASSQGTTNTEAFF.

This clonotype came up a few times. V usage is TRBV7-9 and J usage is TRBJ2-1, with 7 nucleotides matching TRBD2. Per germline, CDR1 SEHNR and CDR2 FQNEAQ (reference sequence). J lost 5 bases, V lost 6 bases, and 10 bases had no gene match. The CDR3 is 15 amino acids. CDR3 loop: CASSPVGGTNNEQFF. CDR3 bases: TGTGCCAGCAGTCCCGTGGGGGGGACTAACAATGAGCAGTTCTTC.

J is TRBJ2-3 and V is TRBV5-4; D assignment may be TRBD1 or TRBD2 (5 bases each). The germline CDR1 and CDR2 sequences are SGHNT and YYREEE (reference sequence). The ends were cut back, 3 bases at V and 6 bases at J, with 23 bases in the middle. The CDR3 length is 17 residues. DNA of the CDR3: TGTGCCAGCAGCTCGGGGCCGGGGCCCAGGTTAGGGGATACGCAGTATTTT. It is translated as CASSSGPGPRLGDTQYF.

This clonotype showed up many times. The V call is TRBV11-3, the J call TRBJ2-1; D not certain. Germline CDR1 reads SGHNT; CDR2 reads YENEEA. This CDR3 has 16 amino acids. The V end lost 5 bases, the J end lost 0 bases, and 14 bases lay between the germline ends. The CDR3 reads CASSPTLRSSYNEQFF. DNA of the CDR3: TGTGCCAGCAGCCCTACCCTAAGAAGCTCCTACAATGAGCAGTTCTTC.

The chain recombines TRBV19 with TRBJ2-7; D tentatively reads TRBD1 or TRBD2 (5 bases each). This CDR3 is 15 amino acids long. Germline CDR1 is LNHDA and CDR2 is SQIVND (reference sequence). V was clipped by 5 bases and J by 7 bases, with 21 bases between them. The CDR3 DNA is TGTGCCAGTAGTGGACCGGGACCTACGCCTAGAGAGCAGTACTTC. Translation: CASSGPGPTPREQYF.

This chain links TRBV20-1 with TRBJ2-2; 7 nucleotides agree with TRBD2. CDR1 is DFQATT and CDR2 is SNEGSKA in the germline V gene (reference sequence). CDR3 size: 14 residues. After removal of 3 bases from V and 7 bases from J, the junction contained 8 bases not matched to a gene. Written as DNA, the CDR3 is TGCAGTGCTAGCCAGCTAGCGGAGGGCGGGGAGCTGTTTTTT. Protein: CSASQLAEGGELFF.

At least ten counts were recorded for this clonotype. The chain links TRBV7-8 to TRBJ2-3; TRBD2 matches 9 bases. CDR1 is SGHVS, CDR2 FQNEAQ, per germline. The length of the CDR3 is 16 residues. V was clipped by 1 base and J by 3 bases; unmatched bases: 5. This chain's CDR3 is CASSLGASGITDTQYF. CDR3 nucleotide sequence: TGTGCCAGCAGCTTAGGGGCTAGCGGGATAACAGATACGCAGTATTTT. Full variable domain (missing parts from reference TRBV7-8 and TRBJ2-3): GAGVSQSPRYKVAKRGQDVALRCDPISGHVSLFWYQQALGQGPEFLTYFQNEAQLDKSGLPSDRFFAERPEGSVSTLKIQRTQQEDSAVYLCASSLGASGITDTQYFGPGTRLTVL.

V gene TRBV11-2 combines with J gene TRBJ2-3, with TRBD2 as a possible D gene (6 bases). The germline gives CDR1 SGHAT, CDR2 FQNNGV. Trimming pared 5 bases from V and 4 bases from J, leaving 16 bases between. The CDR3 loop spans 15 amino acids. CDR3 DNA: TGTGCCAGCAGCAGAGTAGGAGGGCCTTCAGATACGCAGTATTTT. Its protein is CASSRVGGPSDTQYF.

This clonotype was found many times. The gene calls are TRBV27 and TRBJ2-7; the D call may be TRBD1 or TRBD2 (5 bases each). CDR3 length: 13 amino acids. CDR1 is MNHEY and CDR2 is SMNVEV in the germline V gene (reference sequence). Deletions cut 6 bases from V and 1 base from J, with 10 bases between. The CDR3 reads CASRGDGSYEQYF. In nucleotides, the CDR3 is TGTGCCAGCAGGGGGGACGGGTCCTACGAGCAGTACTTC.

This clonotype has just a few counts. The chain combines TRBV19 with TRBJ2-1; D remains ambiguous. The CDR3 spans 13 residues. Between the trimmed V and J ends, which lost 7 bases and 4 bases, there was a span of 11 bases. Germline values: CDR1 LNHDA, CDR2 SQIVND (reference sequence). CDR3 sequence reads: CASKPAWYNEQFF. The CDR3 DNA reads as TGTGCCAGTAAACCTGCCTGGTACAATGAGCAGTTCTTC. Supplemented by reference TRBV19 and TRBJ2-1, the full variable domain reads DGGITQSPKYLFRKEGQNVTLSCEQNLNHDAMYWYRQDPGQGLRLIYYSQIVNDFQKGDIAEGYSVSREKKESFPLTVTSAQKNPTAFYLCASKPAWYNEQFFGPGTRLTVL.

In its sample, this clonotype was seen many times. V usage is TRBV7-2 and J usage is TRBJ2-1; D unclear. The V gene lost 4 bases and the J gene lost 8 bases, with 9 bases spanning the gap. The CDR3 has 12 residues. Per the germline V gene, CDR1 is SGHTA and CDR2 is FQGNSA. Written as DNA, the CDR3 is TGTGCCAGCAGCTCCCCGATCGATGAGCAGTTCTTC. This codes for CASSSPIDEQFF.

This chain links TRBV10-1 with TRBJ2-1; the match to TRBD2 covers 7 bases. The CDR3 totals 18 residues. V was pared by 4 bases and J by 1 base, with 13 bases of the junction left unmatched. In germline, CDR1 is WNHNN, CDR2 SYGVQD (reference sequence). Written as DNA, the CDR3 is TGCGCCAGCAGTGGGGCCCCCGTACGGGGGGAATCCTACAATGAGCAGTTCTTC. The encoded protein is CASSGAPVRGESYNEQFF.

This clonotype was picked up many times. The chain couples TRBV5-1 to TRBJ2-2; D is uncertain. In germline, CDR1 is SGHRS, CDR2 YFSETQ. The CDR3 covers 17 residues. Between the trimmed V and J ends, which lost 1 base and 1 base, there was a span of 14 bases. The DNA of the CDR3 is TGCGCCAGCAGCTTGCGGCAGATGTCCGAGAACACCGGGGAGCTGTTTTTT. Its protein is CASSLRQMSENTGELFF.

This clonotype has at least ten counts. V is TRBV29-1 and J is TRBJ2-3, with D perhaps given as TRBD1 or TRBD2 (6 bases each). The V gene lost 6 bases and the J gene lost 0 bases, with 10 bases spanning the gap. Germline loops: CDR1 SQVTM, CDR2 ANQGSEA. The CDR3 has 13 amino acids. As DNA, the CDR3 is TGCAGCGTGGTAGGGGGGAGCACAGATACGCAGTATTTT. Its protein product is CSVVGGSTDTQYF.

Points on this clonotype: A much larger clone differs by one base, so this may be a read error. V usage is TRBV20-1 and J usage is TRBJ2-7, with TRBD1 as a possible D gene (6 bases). The germline gives CDR1 DFQATT, CDR2 SNEGSKA (reference sequence). Deletions cut 1 base from V and 5 bases from J, with 15 bases between. The length of the CDR3 is 14 residues. CDR3 residues: CSARGGQGRDEQYF. DNA of the CDR3: TGCAGTGCTAGAGGGGGGCAGGGGCGGGACGAGCAGTACTTC.

V is TRBV19 and J is TRBJ1-4, with D hard to call. Germline V gene data show CDR1 as LNHDA and CDR2 as SQIVND (reference sequence). CDR3 length equals 15 residues. Trimming took 4 bases from V and 1 from J, leaving 10 bases between them. CDR3 sequence reads: CASSTSVVTNEKLFF. In DNA form, the CDR3 reads TGTGCCAGTAGTACTTCAGTCGTAACTAATGAAAAACTGTTTTTT.

Worth noting for this clonotype: A read error may explain this, as a much larger clone is one base away. The rearrangement uses TRBV5-4 and TRBJ2-1; D might be TRBD2 (6 bases). The J call could be wrong; TRBJ2-7 is a better fit for the DNA end. The CDR3 is 17 residues long. Germline CDR1 is SGHNT and CDR2 is YYREEE (reference sequence). The CDR3 DNA is TGTGCCAGCAGCCCGCTCGGGGGTAGCGTCTCCTACAATGAGCAGTACTTC. Its translation is CASSPLGGSVSYNEQYF.

Note on this clonotype: A much larger clone is a single base away; this may be a read error. The chain couples TRBV20-1 to TRBJ2-1, with unresolved D. This CDR3 is 13 amino acids long. Per germline, CDR1 DFQATT and CDR2 SNEGSKA (reference sequence). Here the CDR3 DNA reads TGCAGTGCTAGAGGCCCGCCCTACAATGAGCAGTGCTTC. This codes for CSARGPPYNEQCF.

This clonotype was seen many times. The rearrangement links TRBV18 to TRBJ1-4; 8 nucleotides match TRBD1. This CDR3 is built from 15 residues. V was clipped by 6 bases and J by 7 bases; unmatched bases: 10. Germline V lookup: CDR1 KGHSH, CDR2 LQKENI. This CDR3 is CASSRGQGGIEKLFF. CDR3 nucleotides: TGTGCCAGCTCCAGAGGACAGGGCGGCATTGAAAAACTGTTTTTT.

This clonotype was observed a few times. CDR3 region: CSVEDPPGTAGSEKLFF. CDR3 nucleotides: TGCAGCGTTGAAGATCCACCCGGAACAGCAGGGAGTGAAAAACTGTTTTTT. This chain joins TRBV29-1 and TRBJ1-4, with a tentative D call TRBD1 (5 bases). Looked up from germline, CDR1 is SQVTM and CDR2 is ANQGSEA. The CDR3 totals 17 residues. V lost 0 bases and J 7 bases, leaving 21 bases between the germline ends. The complete variable domain, with remaining parts taken from reference TRBV29-1 and TRBJ1-4, reads SAVISQKPSRDICQRGTSLTIQCQVDSQVTMMFWYRQQPGQSLTLIATANQGSEATYESGFVIDKFPISRPNLTFSTLTVSNMSPEDSSIYLCSVEDPPGTAGSEKLFFGSGTQLSVL.